This T cell receptor (beta chain) was identified during a study of CXCR3-negative and CXCR3-positive naive CD8 T cells. Judged by frequency, this clonotype is medium-sized. The CDR3 is 14 amino acids. Per the germline V gene, CDR1 is SGHDN and CDR2 is FVKESK. Libraries were UMI-labeled 5' RACE TRB cDNA. TCRdb reprocessed the 5' RACE reads, keeping one entry per CDR3 protein, no DNA. The sample table includes 5,500 to 8,000 distinct CDR3 sequences. Sequencing input: naive CXCR3- CD8+ T cells from blood. Stated subset: CD45RO-CCR7+CD27+CD95- naive CD8+ T cells lacking CXCR3 (TNR3-). The receptor's source is a human donor in good health. Some clones in this sample may be carry-over from other donors' samples. V and J are TRBV14 and TRBJ1-1. The CDR3 sequence: CASSQTDGNTEAFF.